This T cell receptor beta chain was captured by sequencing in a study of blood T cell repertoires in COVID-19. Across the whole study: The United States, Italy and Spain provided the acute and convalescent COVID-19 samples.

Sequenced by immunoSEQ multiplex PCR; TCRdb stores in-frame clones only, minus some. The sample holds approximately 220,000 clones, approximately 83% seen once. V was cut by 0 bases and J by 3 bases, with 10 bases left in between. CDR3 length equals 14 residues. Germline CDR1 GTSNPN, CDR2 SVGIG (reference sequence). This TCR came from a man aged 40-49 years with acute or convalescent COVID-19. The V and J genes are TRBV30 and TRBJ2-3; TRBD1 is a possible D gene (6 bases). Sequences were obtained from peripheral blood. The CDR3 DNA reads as TGTGCCTGGAGTGTCAGGACAGCGACAGATACGCAGTATTTT. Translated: CAWSVRTATDTQYF.